These 11 T cell receptor beta chains were sequenced from one sample in a study of T cell responses to AZD1222 COVID-19 vaccine. TCRdb's copy holds only in-frame clones and misses some; the assay was immunoSEQ multiplex PCR. Of approximately 90,000 clones listed, less than 90% were seen once; the top ten hold 6.5% to 7.5%. The material sequenced was peripheral blood, taken on day 0 of AZD1222 vaccination. These receptors were collected from an adult in good health.

This clone came up once. The chain uses TRBV28 and TRBJ1-1; no clear D. CDR3 size: 15 residues. Germline CDR1 and CDR2: MDHEN and SYDVKM. The V end lost 1 base, the J end lost 3 bases, and 12 bases lay between the germline ends. The CDR3 sequence is CASSLSESGDTEAFF. The CDR3 DNA sequence: TGTGCCAGCAGTTTATCAGAATCCGGCGACACTGAAGCTTTCTTT.

The J gene is TRBJ2-2, the V gene TRBV6-6; 8 bases are a match to TRBD2. The V segment lost 7 bases and the J segment 5 bases; nucleotides outside the gene matches: 12. The CDR3 totals 16 residues. Germline V gives CDR1 MNHNY, CDR2 SVGAGI (reference sequence). The CDR3 loop is CASTPPGGRRTGELFF. In DNA, the CDR3 is TGTGCCAGCACTCCCCCGGGGGGGCGAAGGACCGGGGAGCTGTTTTTT.

This clone showed up just once. This rearrangement joins TRBV5-1 to TRBJ2-7; the D gene is possibly TRBD1 (6 bases). Germline V gene sequence: CDR1 SGHRS, CDR2 YFSETQ. This CDR3 has 13 amino acids. With 1 base removed from V and 7 bases from J, the gap between germline ends came to 12 bases. CDR3 DNA sequence: TGCGCCAGCAGCTTGACGGACAGCGGTGAGCAGTACTTC. This translates into CASSLTDSGEQYF. Variable domain in full (rest from reference TRBV5-1 and TRBJ2-7): KAGVTQTPRYLIKTRGQQVTLSCSPISGHRSVSWYQQTPGQGLQFLFEYFSETQRNKGNFPGRFSGRQFSNSRSEMNVSTLELGDSALYLCASSLTDSGEQYFGPGTRLTVT.

The J gene is TRBJ2-3, the V gene TRBV6-6; 13 bases map to TRBD2. Germline V gene data show CDR1 as MNHNY and CDR2 as SVGAGI (reference sequence). Trimming removed 6 bases from V and 7 bases from J; junction bases left unmatched: 10. The CDR3 runs to 16 residues. The CDR3 here is CASRTETSGRSYTQYF. The CDR3 DNA reads as TGTGCCAGCAGAACCGAGACTAGCGGGAGGTCGTATACGCAGTATTTT.

The CDR3: CASNRGNTGELFF. The CDR3 region has the DNA TGTGCCAGTAACAGGGGGAACACCGGGGAGCTGTTTTTT. J is TRBJ2-2 and V is TRBV19, with TRBD1 identical over 7 bases. The CDR3 totals 13 residues. J lost 1 base, V lost 7 bases, and 0 bases had no gene match. Germline V gene sequence: CDR1 LNHDA, CDR2 SQIVND (reference sequence).

The genes are TRBV27 and TRBJ2-7; 7 bases are a match to TRBD1. V shed 10 bases, J shed 3 bases, and the junction held 6 bases outside the gene matches. The CDR3 runs 12 residues. The germline V gene has CDR1 MNHEY and CDR2 SMNVEV (reference sequence). CDR3 nucleotide sequence: TGTGCCACCCGGACAGGTTTCTACGAGCAGTACTTC. It translates to CATRTGFYEQYF.

The chain is built from TRBV7-9 and TRBJ2-3; no clear D. Trimming left V 2 bases short and J 0 bases short, with 0 bases between. CDR1 is SEHNR and CDR2 is FQNEAQ in the germline V gene (reference sequence). The CDR3 extends over 12 amino acids. Here the CDR3 reads CASSLSTDTQYF. In DNA form, the CDR3 reads TGTGCCAGCAGCTTAAGCACAGATACGCAGTATTTT.

In this sample, this clone turned up once. CDR3 sequence: CSVRISPNTGELFF. CDR3 DNA: TGCAGCGTTCGCATCTCACCTAACACCGGGGAGCTGTTTTTT. The chain links TRBV29-1 to TRBJ2-2; unclear D gene. From germline, CDR1 is SQVTM and CDR2 ANQGSEA. The ends were cut back, 5 bases at V and 2 bases at J, with 12 bases in the middle. The CDR3 has 14 residues.

CDR3 bases: TGTGCCAGCAGTTACTCGAGGAGGGACTCGACCCAGTACTTC. Residues: CASSYSRRDSTQYF. The chain is built from TRBV6-5 and TRBJ2-5, with D maybe TRBD2 (6 bases). CDR3 length: 14 residues. The V and J ends lost 0 bases and 7 bases respectively, with 12 bases between them. The germline gives CDR1 MNHEY, CDR2 SVGAGI.

This chain links TRBV5-4 with TRBJ2-1, with D possibly matching TRBD2 (6 bases). Between the trimmed V and J ends, which lost 0 bases and 4 bases, there was a span of 14 bases. Germline CDR1 SGHNT, CDR2 YYREEE (reference sequence). The CDR3 is 16 amino acids. The CDR3 loop reads CASSLAGGKGYNEQFF. The CDR3 DNA sequence: TGTGCCAGCAGCTTGGCTGGGGGGAAGGGGTACAATGAGCAGTTCTTC.

This chain uses TRBV29-1 with TRBJ2-5, with D uncertain. The CDR3 spans 13 residues. Germline V CDR1 and CDR2: SQVTM, ANQGSEA. V gave up 0 bases and J gave up 5 bases, with 10 bases separating them. CDR3 nucleotide sequence: TGCAGCGTTGAAGATCACCGGTCGGAGACCCAGTACTTC. Amino acids: CSVEDHRSETQYF.